This T cell receptor (beta chain) comes out of a study of CXCR3-negative and CXCR3-positive naive CD8 T cells. Through 5' RACE with UMI labels, the TRB cDNA libraries were prepared. Using the 5' RACE reads, TCRdb records one entry per CDR3 protein without DNA. This sample's table has around 26,000 distinct CDR3 sequences. Sequencing input: naive CXCR3- CD8+ T cells from blood. Regarding subset: CD45RO-CCR7+CD27+CD95- naive CD8+ T cells lacking CXCR3 (TNR3-). The source of this sequence is a human donor in good health. Some clones in this sample may be carry-over from other donors' samples.

The CDR3 spells CSAKHLGGQGRHEQFF. This chain uses TRBV20-1 with TRBJ2-1; TCRdb's D call, TRBD1, is unchecked because there is no DNA. The germline CDR1 and CDR2 sequences are DFQATT and SNEGSKA (reference sequence). This CDR3 region has 16 residues.